This TCR beta chain was captured in a study of early T cells in non-severe SARS-CoV-2 infection. Via MiXCR, TCRdb re-called the 5' RACE reads, giving one row per CDR3 protein. This sample has roughly 80,000 distinct CDR3 sequences, with about 17% found just once. The origin of this receptor is an adult who was a healthcare worker with PCR-confirmed SARS-CoV-2 infection or an uninfected control (not recorded which). Sample: whole blood.

CDR3 nucleotides: TGTGCCAGCAGCTTTGATCCGGGGTGGTTGGGCGAGCAGTACTTC. It specifies CASSFDPGWLGEQYF. The chain is built from TRBV11-2 and TRBJ2-7; TRBD2 is a possible D gene (5 bases). The length of the CDR3 is 15 residues. CDR1 and CDR2 from the germline V gene are SGHAT and FQNNGV. The ends were cut back, 3 bases at V and 6 bases at J, with 18 bases in the middle.